This T cell receptor (beta chain) derives from a study of graft-versus-host responses after intestinal transplantation. Study background: All recipients were given anti-thymocyte globulin induction, and tacrolimus and steroids were then administered for three to four years. Study results and limitations: Allografts of patients with graft-donor T cell macrochimerism showed high graft-versus-host to host-versus-graft clone ratios. GvH clones appeared in recipient marrow, some first in ileum or blood.

This clone was detected only once. Its antigen remains unknown. Here immunoSEQ multiplex PCR was the method, and the copy in TCRdb shows in-frame clones only, minus some. The data contain roughly 18,000 clones, around 95% of them singletons. This CDR3 is built from 13 residues. CDR1 SGHDT and CDR2 YYEEEE come from the germline V gene. V was trimmed by 5 bases and J by 1 base, leaving 9 bases between them. This receptor was identified in a human patient who received an intestinal transplant, so some T cells may come from the graft donor. The sample consisted of PBMCs, taken 23 days after intestinal transplant. The chain carries TRBV5-6 and TRBJ2-5; D is ambiguous. CDR3 nucleotides: TGTGCCAGCAGGTCCACACTCCAAGAGACCCAGTACTTC. This translates into CASRSTLQETQYF.